The rows below give T cell receptor beta chains drawn from one sample of a study of molecular identifiers for immune sequencing clone quantification. TCRdb passed the PCR reads through MiXCR, listing each CDR3 protein once. There are hundreds of thousands of distinct CDR3 sequences in the sample; roughly 27% occur only once, and roughly 0.83% lies in the top ten. Sequenced: naive CD8+ T cells from blood, with Jurkat cell RNA spiked in. These receptors all stem from a human donor in good health. Some libraries in this study had Jurkat cell RNA spiked in. The CDR3 runs from the conserved cysteine through the conserved F or W. Only part of the rows carry a size: once, few, many, or a class if the clone is expanded.

V	size	J	CDR3
TRBV7-6	many	TRBJ2-3	CASSLDSPVAGGLTSTDTQYF
TRBV19	few	TRBJ2-1	CASSIPLGSYNEQFF
TRBV7-8	few	TRBJ2-2	CASSLQLAGSTGELFF
TRBV4-3	.	TRBJ2-1	CASGQERLAPYNEQFF
TRBV24-1	.	TRBJ2-7	CATSDFLGEQYF
TRBV13	.	TRBJ2-7	CASSQSRRGPYERHF
TRBV4-1	.	TRBJ2-7	CASSSLAGTLSYEQYF
TRBV10-3	many	TRBJ2-3	CAASGSSGFTDTQYF
TRBV12-3/TRBV12-4	once	TRBJ2-7	CASSHETGGYEQYF
TRBV6-5	many	TRBJ1-2	CASSSWTGSRLDGYTF
TRBV6-1	few	TRBJ1-4	CASRDRDSSGEKLFF
TRBV6-5	.	TRBJ2-7	CASSYSPQGAKLEQYF
TRBV27	.	TRBJ1-2	CASSLSGGYFNYGYTF
TRBV7-9	many	TRBJ1-6	CASSLTNYNSPLHF
TRBV30	few	TRBJ1-1	CAWSAGAINTEAFF
TRBV6-5	few	TRBJ2-1	CASSSGTGIYNEQFF
TRBV28	.	TRBJ2-7	CASSPLGAPSYEQYF
TRBV29-1	many	TRBJ1-6	CSVGLENNSPLHF
TRBV4-3	many	TRBJ2-3	CASSQSQGPTDTQYF
TRBV27	many	TRBJ2-3	CASSLYPSTDTQYF
TRBV18	.	TRBJ1-1	CASPPPHGALKAFF
TRBV12-3/TRBV12-4	.	TRBJ2-1	CASSYPDRVASGWVGNEQFF
TRBV2	.	TRBJ2-7	CASSEGLAGAPYEQYF
TRBV7-9	many	TRBJ2-4	CASSHPGGLAKNIQYF
TRBV7-8	once	TRBJ2-1	CASSLSPLGDNEQFF
TRBV11-2	.	TRBJ2-5	CASSSRQPQGAQYF